The clone carrying this TCR beta chain was detected only a few times. Its antigen is not known. CDR1 and CDR2 from the germline V gene are MDHEN and SYDVKM. There are 16 residues in the CDR3. The ends were cut back, 7 bases at V and 3 bases at J, with 22 bases in the middle. TCRdb re-derived calls from the multiplex PCR reads in MiXCR, one entry per CDR3 protein. Of around 130,000 distinct CDR3 sequences listed, 15% to 20% are singletons. Breast cancer patients provided tissue from their axillary draining lymph nodes. This sample was taken from a study of breast tumors, draining lymph nodes, adjacent tissues. Study-wide points: Tumor and nontumor repertoires were significantly more similar in luminal-like than in basal-like breast cancer.

This sequence joins TRBV28 and TRBJ2-7; a possible D gene is TRBD2 (6 bases). This sequence originates from a female donor with breast cancer. Some clones in this sample may be carry-over from other donors' samples. Sequenced: axillary lymph node tissue. CDR3 bases: TGTGCCAGCAAGTCCGGCCCGACTAGGTCCTTCTACGAGCAGTACTTC. Its protein product is CASKSGPTRSFYEQYF.